This T cell receptor beta chain was obtained from a study of cytomegalovirus exposure and HLA in healthy donors. General observations from the study: Rarity held for most TCR sequences, but there were some public TCRs that occurred in many donors. A missense variant in DCLRE1C was later tied to TCR beta V- and J-gene trimming.

PCR employed 60 Vbeta and 13 Jbeta primers. Profiled with immunoSEQ multiplex PCR; TCRdb holds only in-frame clones, not every one. The sample holds some 200,000 clones, over 9.5% seen once. A few counts support this clone. Its specificity is unknown. The CDR3 is made up of 14 amino acids. V was cut by 0 bases and J by 5 bases, with 12 bases left in between. CDR1 is SGDLS and CDR2 is YYNGEE in the germline V gene. This chain uses TRBV9 with TRBJ2-7; D is undetermined. The material sequenced was PBMCs. The receptor was derived from a man aged 45 to 65 in good health and CMV-seropositive. The CDR3 sequence is CASSVAPMRDEQYF. The CDR3 region has the DNA TGTGCCAGCAGCGTAGCTCCGATGCGCGACGAGCAGTACTTC.